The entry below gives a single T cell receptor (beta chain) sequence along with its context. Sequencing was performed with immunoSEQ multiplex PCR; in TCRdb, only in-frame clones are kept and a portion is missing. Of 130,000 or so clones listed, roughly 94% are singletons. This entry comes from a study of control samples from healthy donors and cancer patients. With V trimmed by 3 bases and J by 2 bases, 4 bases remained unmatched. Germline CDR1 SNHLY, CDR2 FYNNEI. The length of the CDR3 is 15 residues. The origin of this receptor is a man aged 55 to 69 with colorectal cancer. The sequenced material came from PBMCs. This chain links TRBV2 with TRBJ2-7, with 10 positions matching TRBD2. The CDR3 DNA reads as TGTGCCAGCAGTGAGGCTAGCGGGGGCCCCTACGAGCAGTACTTC. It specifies CASSEASGGPYEQYF. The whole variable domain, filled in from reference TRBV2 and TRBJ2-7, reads EPEVTQTPSHQVTQMGQEVILRCVPISNHLYFYWYRQILGQKVEFLVSFYNNEISEKSEIFDDQFSVERPDGSNFTLKIRSTKLEDSAMYFCASSEASGGPYEQYFGPGTRLTVT.